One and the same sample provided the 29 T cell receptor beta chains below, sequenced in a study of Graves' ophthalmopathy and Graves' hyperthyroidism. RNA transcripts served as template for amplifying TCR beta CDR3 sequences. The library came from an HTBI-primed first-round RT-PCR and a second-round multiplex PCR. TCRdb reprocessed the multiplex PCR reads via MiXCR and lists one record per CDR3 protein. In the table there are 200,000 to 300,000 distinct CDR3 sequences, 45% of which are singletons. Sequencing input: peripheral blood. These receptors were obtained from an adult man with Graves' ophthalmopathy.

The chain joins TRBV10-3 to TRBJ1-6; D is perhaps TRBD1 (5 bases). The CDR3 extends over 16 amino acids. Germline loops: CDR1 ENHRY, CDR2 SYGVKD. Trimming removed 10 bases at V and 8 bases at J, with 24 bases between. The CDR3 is CATTTGGGGTHSPLHF. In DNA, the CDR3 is TGTGCCACCACTACCGGCGGCGGGGGAACCCATTCACCCCTCCACTTT.

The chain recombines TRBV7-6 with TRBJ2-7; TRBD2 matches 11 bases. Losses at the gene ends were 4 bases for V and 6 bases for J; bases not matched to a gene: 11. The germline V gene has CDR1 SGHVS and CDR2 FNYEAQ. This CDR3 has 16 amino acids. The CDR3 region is CASSYIRGLAGGEQYF. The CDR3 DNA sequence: TGTGCCAGCAGCTACATCCGGGGGCTAGCGGGAGGCGAGCAGTACTTC.

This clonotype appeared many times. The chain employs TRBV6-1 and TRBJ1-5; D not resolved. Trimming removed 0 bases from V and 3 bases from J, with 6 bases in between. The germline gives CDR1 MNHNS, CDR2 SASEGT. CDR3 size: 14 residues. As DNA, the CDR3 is TGTGCCAGCAGTGAAGCGCACTCCAATCAGCCCCAGCATTTT. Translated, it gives CASSEAHSNQPQHF.

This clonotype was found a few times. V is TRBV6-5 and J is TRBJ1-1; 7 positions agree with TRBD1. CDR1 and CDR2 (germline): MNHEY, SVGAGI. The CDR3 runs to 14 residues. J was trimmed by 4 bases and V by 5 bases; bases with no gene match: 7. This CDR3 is CASSPRQGRTEAFF. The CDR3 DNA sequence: TGTGCCAGCAGTCCCCGACAGGGACGCACTGAAGCTTTCTTT.

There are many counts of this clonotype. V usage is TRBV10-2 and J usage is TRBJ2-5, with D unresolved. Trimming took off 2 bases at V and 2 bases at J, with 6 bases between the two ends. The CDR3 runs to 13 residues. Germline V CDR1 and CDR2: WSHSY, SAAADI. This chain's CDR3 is CASSEGRQETQYF. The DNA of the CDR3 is TGCGCCAGCAGTGAGGGACGGCAAGAGACCCAGTACTTC.

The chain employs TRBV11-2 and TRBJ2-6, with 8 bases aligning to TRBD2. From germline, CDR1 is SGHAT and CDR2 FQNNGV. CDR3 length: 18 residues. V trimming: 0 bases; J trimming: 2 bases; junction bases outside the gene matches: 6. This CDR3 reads CASSLDLSGSAGANVLTF. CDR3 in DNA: TGTGCCAGCAGCTTAGATCTCAGCGGGAGTGCTGGGGCCAACGTCCTGACTTTC. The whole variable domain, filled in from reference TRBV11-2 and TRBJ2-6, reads EAGVAQSPRYKIIEKRQSVAFWCNPISGHATLYWYQQILGQGPKLLIQFQNNGVVDDSQLPKDRFSAERLKGVDSTLKIQPAKLEDSAVYLCASSLDLSGSAGANVLTFGAGSRLTVL.

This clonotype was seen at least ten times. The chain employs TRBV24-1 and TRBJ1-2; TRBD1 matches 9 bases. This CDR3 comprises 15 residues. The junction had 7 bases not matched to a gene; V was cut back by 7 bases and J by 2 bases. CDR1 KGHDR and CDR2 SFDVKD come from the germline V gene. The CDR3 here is CATSRDREGNYGYTF. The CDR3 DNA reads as TGTGCCACCAGCCGGGACAGGGAAGGCAACTATGGCTACACCTTC.

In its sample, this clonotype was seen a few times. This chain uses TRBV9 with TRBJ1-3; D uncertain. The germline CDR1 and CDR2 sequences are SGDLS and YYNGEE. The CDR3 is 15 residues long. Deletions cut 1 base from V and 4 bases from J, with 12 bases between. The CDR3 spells CASSVTPADGNTIYF. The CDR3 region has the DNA TGTGCCAGCAGCGTAACCCCAGCAGACGGAAACACCATATATTTT.

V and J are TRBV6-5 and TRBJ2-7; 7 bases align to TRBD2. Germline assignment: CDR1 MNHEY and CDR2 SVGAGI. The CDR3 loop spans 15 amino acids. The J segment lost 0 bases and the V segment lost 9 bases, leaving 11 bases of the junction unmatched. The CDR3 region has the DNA TGTGCCAGTGGGGGGGACGGCCGTACCTCCTACGAGCAGTACTTC. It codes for CASGGDGRTSYEQYF.

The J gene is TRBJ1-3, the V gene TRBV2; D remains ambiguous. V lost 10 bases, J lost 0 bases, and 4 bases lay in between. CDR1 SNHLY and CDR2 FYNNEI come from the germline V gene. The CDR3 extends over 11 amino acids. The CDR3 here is CAIPSGNTIYF. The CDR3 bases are TGTGCCATCCCCTCTGGAAACACCATATATTTT.

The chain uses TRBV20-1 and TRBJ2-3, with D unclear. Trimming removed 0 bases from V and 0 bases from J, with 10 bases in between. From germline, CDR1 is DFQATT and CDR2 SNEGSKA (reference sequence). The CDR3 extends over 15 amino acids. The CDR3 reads CSARDRYGSTDTQYF. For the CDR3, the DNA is TGCAGTGCTAGAGATCGCTACGGGAGCACAGATACGCAGTATTTT.

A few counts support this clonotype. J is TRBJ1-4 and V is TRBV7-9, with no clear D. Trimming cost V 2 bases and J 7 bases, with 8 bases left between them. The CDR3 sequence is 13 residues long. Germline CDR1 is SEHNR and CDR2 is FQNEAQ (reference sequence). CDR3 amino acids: CASSLRESEKLFF. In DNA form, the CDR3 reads TGTGCCAGCAGCTTAAGGGAGAGTGAAAAACTGTTTTTT.

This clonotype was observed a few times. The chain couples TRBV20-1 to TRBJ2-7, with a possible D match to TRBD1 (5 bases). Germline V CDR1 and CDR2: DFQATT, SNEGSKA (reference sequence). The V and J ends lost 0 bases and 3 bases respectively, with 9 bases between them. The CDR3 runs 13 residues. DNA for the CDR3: TGCAGTGCTAGAGACAGGGTGGACTACGAGCAGTACTTC. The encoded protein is CSARDRVDYEQYF.

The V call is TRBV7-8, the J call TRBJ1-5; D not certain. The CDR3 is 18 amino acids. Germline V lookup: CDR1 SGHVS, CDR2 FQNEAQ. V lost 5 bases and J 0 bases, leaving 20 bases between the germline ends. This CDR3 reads CASSRTWGSAHSNQPQHF. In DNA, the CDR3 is TGTGCCAGCAGCCGAACTTGGGGTTCAGCGCATAGCAATCAGCCCCAGCATTTT.

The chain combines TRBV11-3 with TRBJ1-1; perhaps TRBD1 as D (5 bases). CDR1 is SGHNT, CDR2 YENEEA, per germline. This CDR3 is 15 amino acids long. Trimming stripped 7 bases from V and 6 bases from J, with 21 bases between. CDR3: CASTSSWGGSSEAFF. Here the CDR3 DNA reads TGTGCCAGCACGTCTTCTTGGGGGGGTTCTTCTGAAGCTTTCTTT. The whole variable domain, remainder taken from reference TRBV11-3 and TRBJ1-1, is EAGVVQSPRYKIIEKKQPVAFWCNPISGHNTLYWYLQNLGQGPELLIRYENEEAVDDSQLPKDRFSAERLKGVDSTLKIQPAELGDSAVYLCASTSSWGGSSEAFFGQGTRLTVV.

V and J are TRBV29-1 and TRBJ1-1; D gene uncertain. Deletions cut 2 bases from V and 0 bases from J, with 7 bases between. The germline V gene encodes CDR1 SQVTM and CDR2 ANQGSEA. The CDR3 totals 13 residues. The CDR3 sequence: CSVESRVNTEAFF. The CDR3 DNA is TGCAGCGTTGAATCGAGGGTGAACACTGAAGCTTTCTTT.

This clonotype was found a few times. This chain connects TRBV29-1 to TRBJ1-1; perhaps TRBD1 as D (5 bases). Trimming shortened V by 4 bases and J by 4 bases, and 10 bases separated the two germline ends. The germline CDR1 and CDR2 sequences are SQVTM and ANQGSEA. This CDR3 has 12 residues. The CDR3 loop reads CSVVLGPTEAFF. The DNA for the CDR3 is TGCAGCGTTGTTTTGGGGCCCACTGAAGCTTTCTTT.

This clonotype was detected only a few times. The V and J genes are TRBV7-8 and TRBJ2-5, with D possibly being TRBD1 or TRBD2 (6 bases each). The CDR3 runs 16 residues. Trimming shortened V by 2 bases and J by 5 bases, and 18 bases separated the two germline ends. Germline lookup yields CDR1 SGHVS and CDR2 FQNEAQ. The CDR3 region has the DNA TGTGCCAGCAGCTTAAGGGGGGCAGGAGTGGAGGAGACCCAGTACTTC. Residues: CASSLRGAGVEETQYF.

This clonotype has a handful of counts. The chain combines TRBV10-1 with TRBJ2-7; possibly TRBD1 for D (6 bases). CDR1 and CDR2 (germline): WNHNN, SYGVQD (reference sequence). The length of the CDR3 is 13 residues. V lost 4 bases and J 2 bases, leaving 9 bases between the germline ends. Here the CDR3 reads CASSAQGAYEQYF. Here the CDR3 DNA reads TGCGCCAGCAGTGCACAGGGTGCCTACGAGCAGTACTTC.

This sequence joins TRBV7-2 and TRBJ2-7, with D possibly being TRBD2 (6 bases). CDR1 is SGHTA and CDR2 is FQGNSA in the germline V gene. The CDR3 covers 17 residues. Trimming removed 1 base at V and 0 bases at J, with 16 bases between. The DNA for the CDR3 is TGTGCCAGCAGCTTAGAGCCTCGGGGGAGCCTCTCCTACGAGCAGTACTTC. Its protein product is CASSLEPRGSLSYEQYF.

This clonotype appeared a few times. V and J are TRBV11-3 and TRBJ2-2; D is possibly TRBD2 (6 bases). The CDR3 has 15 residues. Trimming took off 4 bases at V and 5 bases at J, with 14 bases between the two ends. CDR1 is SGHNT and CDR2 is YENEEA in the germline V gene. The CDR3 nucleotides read TGTGCCAGCAGCTACGGAGGGCTGCCAACCGGGGAGCTGTTTTTT. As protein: CASSYGGLPTGELFF.

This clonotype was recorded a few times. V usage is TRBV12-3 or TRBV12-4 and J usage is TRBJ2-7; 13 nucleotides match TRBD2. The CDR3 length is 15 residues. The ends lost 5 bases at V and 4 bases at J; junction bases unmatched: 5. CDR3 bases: TGTGCCAGCAGTCCCAGACTAGCGGGAGGATACGAGCAGTACTTC. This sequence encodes CASSPRLAGGYEQYF.

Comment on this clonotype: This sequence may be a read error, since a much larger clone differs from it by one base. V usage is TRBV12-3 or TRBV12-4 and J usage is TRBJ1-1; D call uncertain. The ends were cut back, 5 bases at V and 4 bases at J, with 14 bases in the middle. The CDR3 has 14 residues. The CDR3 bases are TGTGCCAGCAGTGGGTCAAGCTGGCGCACTGAAGCTTTCTTT. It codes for CASSGSSWRTEAFF.

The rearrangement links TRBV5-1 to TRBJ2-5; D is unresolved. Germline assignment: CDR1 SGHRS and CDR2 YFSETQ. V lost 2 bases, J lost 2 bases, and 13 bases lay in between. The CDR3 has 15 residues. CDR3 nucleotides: TGCGCCAGCAGCTTACTTCCGAGCGAGCAAGAGACCCAGTACTTC. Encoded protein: CASSLLPSEQETQYF.

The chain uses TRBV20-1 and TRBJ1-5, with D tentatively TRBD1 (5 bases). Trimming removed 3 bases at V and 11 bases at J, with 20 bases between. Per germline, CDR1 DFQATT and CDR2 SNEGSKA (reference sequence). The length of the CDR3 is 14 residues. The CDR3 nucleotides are TGCAGTGCTAGTTTCGGGACTAGCGCCGAGACCCAGCATTTT. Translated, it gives CSASFGTSAETQHF.

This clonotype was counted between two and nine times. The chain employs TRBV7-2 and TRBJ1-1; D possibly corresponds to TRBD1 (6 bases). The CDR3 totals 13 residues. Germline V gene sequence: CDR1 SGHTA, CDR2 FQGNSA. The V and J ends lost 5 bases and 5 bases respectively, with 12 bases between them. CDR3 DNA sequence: TGTGCCAGCAGCATATCAGGGGATACTGAAGCTTTCTTT. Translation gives CASSISGDTEAFF.

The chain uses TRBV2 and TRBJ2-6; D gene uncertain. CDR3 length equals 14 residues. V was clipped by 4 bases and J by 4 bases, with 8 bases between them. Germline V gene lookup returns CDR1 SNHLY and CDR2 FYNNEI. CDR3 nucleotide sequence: TGTGCCAGCAGTGTAACCGCCGGGGCCAACGTCCTGACTTTC. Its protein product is CASSVTAGANVLTF.

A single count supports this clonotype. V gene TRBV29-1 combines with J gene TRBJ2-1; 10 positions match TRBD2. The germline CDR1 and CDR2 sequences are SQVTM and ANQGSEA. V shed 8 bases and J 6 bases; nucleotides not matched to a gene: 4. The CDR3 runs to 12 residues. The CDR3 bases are TGCAGCCCTGGGACTAGCGTCAATGAGCAGTTCTTC. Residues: CSPGTSVNEQFF.

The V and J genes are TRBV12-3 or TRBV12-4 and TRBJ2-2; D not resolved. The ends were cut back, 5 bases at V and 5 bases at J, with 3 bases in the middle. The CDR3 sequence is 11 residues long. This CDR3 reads CASSQTGELFF. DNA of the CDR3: TGTGCCAGCAGTCAGACCGGGGAGCTGTTTTTT.